One sample yielded the 8 T cell receptor beta chains listed below, sequenced in a study of beta chain features in type 1 diabetes. Findings of the study overall: There was a moderate but significant shortening of TCRB CDR3s in all four CD4+ subsets of Type 1 diabetes patients.

Since all of the isolated RNA was reverse transcribed, expressed TCRB transcripts were what got sequenced. The repertoire was sequenced with immunoSEQ multiplex PCR; TCRdb's copy has only in-frame clones and lacks some. Of about 250,000 clones listed, roughly 11% are singletons. These receptors lack a known antigen. Sequencing was done on a sample of naive CD4+ T cells from blood. All receptors derive from a man aged 25 to 40 with type 1 diabetes.

The chain combines TRBV5-5 with TRBJ2-7; D is unclear. V was cut by 0 bases and J by 1 base, with 8 bases left in between. The CDR3 has 14 amino acids. In germline, CDR1 is SGHKS, CDR2 YYEKEE (reference sequence). The CDR3 spells CASSLAQASYEQYF. In DNA, the CDR3 is TGTGCCAGCAGCTTGGCCCAGGCATCCTACGAGCAGTACTTC.

This rearrangement joins TRBV5-1 to TRBJ1-2; no definite D call. The germline gives CDR1 SGHRS, CDR2 YFSETQ. V was clipped by 0 bases and J by 4 bases, with 10 bases between them. The CDR3 has 14 amino acids. The CDR3 loop is CASSLEGSGYGYTF. The CDR3 bases are TGCGCCAGCAGCTTGGAGGGTAGCGGCTATGGCTACACCTTC.

This clone was observed a single time. The V call is TRBV19, the J call TRBJ1-6; no clear D. V lost 5 bases and J lost 9, with 17 bases in between. The CDR3 runs to 15 residues. CDR1 and CDR2 from the germline V gene are LNHDA and SQIVND (reference sequence). The chain's CDR3 is CASSALTVNLSPLHF. CDR3 DNA sequence: TGTGCCAGTAGTGCCCTTACAGTGAATCTTTCACCCCTCCACTTT.

The chain recombines TRBV6-5 with TRBJ1-5; the D gene is possibly TRBD1 (5 bases). Germline V gene data show CDR1 as MNHEY and CDR2 as SVGAGI. CDR3 length equals 15 residues. V was cut by 5 bases and J by 2 bases, with 13 bases left in between. CDR3 sequence (DNA): TGTGCCAGCAGTGCGCAGGGTTTTGGCAATCAGCCCCAGCATTTT. Residues: CASSAQGFGNQPQHF.

This clone was picked up a small number of times. The chain joins TRBV7-2 to TRBJ2-7; D is unresolved. The CDR3 spans 11 residues. Trimming removed 5 bases at V and 3 bases at J, with 5 bases between. The V gene's germline CDR1 is SGHTA and CDR2 FQGNSA. The CDR3 is CASSNIYEQYF. CDR3 coding DNA: TGTGCCAGCAGCAATATCTACGAGCAGTACTTC.

V usage is TRBV18 and J usage is TRBJ1-1, with 7 bases matching TRBD1. CDR1 and CDR2 (germline): KGHSH, LQKENI. The CDR3 contains 14 residues. J gave up 7 bases and V 3 bases, and 8 bases lay outside the gene matches. CDR3 DNA sequence: TGTGCCAGCTCACCCACGGACCGGGACAGTGAAGCTTTCTTT. This translates into CASSPTDRDSEAFF.

This clone came up a few times. V and J are TRBV4-1 and TRBJ2-2; D may be TRBD2 (5 bases). Germline V gives CDR1 MGHRA, CDR2 YSYEKL. The CDR3 has 17 residues. The ends were cut back, 2 bases at V and 7 bases at J, with 20 bases in the middle. CDR3 nucleotides: TGCGCCAGCAGCCAATCAACCCTCCGAGGGAATATCGGGGAGCTGTTTTTT. Protein sequence: CASSQSTLRGNIGELFF.

CDR3 sequence reads: CASRRGGGPYEQYF. The DNA of the CDR3 is TGTGCCAGCAGGAGGGGCGGGGGACCCTACGAGCAGTACTTC. This chain links TRBV7-8 with TRBJ2-7, with TRBD2 matching 7 bases. With 6 bases clipped from V and 2 bases from J, the junction kept 7 bases outside the gene matches. The CDR3 length is 14 residues. Germline V gene lookup returns CDR1 SGHVS and CDR2 FQNEAQ.